This T cell receptor (beta chain) was sequenced for a study of Graves' ophthalmopathy and Graves' hyperthyroidism. The CDR3 extends over 11 amino acids. V shed 9 bases and J shed 6 bases, with 11 bases lying between them. Germline assignment: CDR1 KGHDR and CDR2 SFDVKD. Other autoimmune diseases, uncontrolled infections, pregnancy and lactation each led to patient exclusion. Establishment of the diagnosis relied upon clinical symptoms, serum thyroxine, TRAb, thyroid ultrasound and orbital computed tomography. In its sample, this clonotype was seen a few times. Its specificity is unknown. Overall study findings and caveats: For predicting ophthalmopathy progression, the model had nearly 71% sensitivity and nearly 75% specificity.

RNA transcripts yielded amplified TCR beta CDR3 regions. The authors performed first-round RT-PCR with HTBI primers and then a second-round multiplex PCR. Each CDR3 protein is one row after TCRdb ran MiXCR on the multiplex PCR reads. The sample lists some 240,000 distinct CDR3 sequences, about 47% occurring once. The sequence was collected from an adult man with Graves' ophthalmopathy. The chain employs TRBV24-1 and TRBJ2-7; TRBD2 might be the D (5 bases). Sequenced input: peripheral blood. The CDR3 protein is CATRLGSEQYF. The CDR3 DNA follows: TGTGCCACCCGGCTGGGGAGCGAGCAGTACTTC.